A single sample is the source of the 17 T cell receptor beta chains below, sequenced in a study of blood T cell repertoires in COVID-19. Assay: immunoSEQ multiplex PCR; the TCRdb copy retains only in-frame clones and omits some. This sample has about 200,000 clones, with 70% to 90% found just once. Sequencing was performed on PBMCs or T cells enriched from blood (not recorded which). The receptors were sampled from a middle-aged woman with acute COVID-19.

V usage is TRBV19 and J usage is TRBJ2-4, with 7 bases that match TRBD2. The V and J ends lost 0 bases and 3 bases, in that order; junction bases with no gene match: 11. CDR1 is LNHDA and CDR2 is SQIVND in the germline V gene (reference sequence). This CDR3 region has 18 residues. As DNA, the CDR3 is TGTGCCAGTAGTATAGAAGCGGGATATAGTAGTGGCAAAAACATTCAGTACTTC. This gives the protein CASSIEAGYSSGKNIQYF.

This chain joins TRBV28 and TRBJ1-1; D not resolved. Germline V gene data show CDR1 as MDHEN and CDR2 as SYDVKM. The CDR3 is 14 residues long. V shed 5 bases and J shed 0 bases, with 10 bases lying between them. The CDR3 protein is CASSHMSMNTEAFF. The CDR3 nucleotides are TGTGCCAGCAGTCATATGAGCATGAACACTGAAGCTTTCTTT.

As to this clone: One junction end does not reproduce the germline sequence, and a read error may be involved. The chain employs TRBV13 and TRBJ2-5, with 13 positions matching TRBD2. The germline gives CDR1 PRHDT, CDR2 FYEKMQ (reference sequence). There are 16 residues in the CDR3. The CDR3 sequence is CASSLGLAGDVETQYF. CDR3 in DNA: TGTGCCAGCAGCCTAGGACTAGCGGGAGACGTGGAGACCCAGTACTTC. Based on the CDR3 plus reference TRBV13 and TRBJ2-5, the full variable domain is AAGVIQSPRHLIKEKRETATLKCYPIPRHDTVYWYQQGPGQDPQFLISFYEKMQSDKGSIPDRFSAQQFSDYHSELNMSSLELGDSALYFCASSLGLAGDVETQYFGPGTRLLVL.

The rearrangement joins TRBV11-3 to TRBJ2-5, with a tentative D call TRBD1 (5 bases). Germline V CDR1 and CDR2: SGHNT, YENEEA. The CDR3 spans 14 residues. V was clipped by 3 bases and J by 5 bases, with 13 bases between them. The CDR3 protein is CASSLGRGGETQYF. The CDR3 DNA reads TGTGCCAGCAGCTTGGGAAGGGGTGGTGAGACCCAGTACTTC.

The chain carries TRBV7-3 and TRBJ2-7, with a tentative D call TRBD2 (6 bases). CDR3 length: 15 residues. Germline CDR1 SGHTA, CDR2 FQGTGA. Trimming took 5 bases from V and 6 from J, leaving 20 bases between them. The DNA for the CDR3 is TGTGCCAGCAGCCCCCGGGGGTCTCGAGGATCCGAGCAGTACTTC. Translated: CASSPRGSRGSEQYF.

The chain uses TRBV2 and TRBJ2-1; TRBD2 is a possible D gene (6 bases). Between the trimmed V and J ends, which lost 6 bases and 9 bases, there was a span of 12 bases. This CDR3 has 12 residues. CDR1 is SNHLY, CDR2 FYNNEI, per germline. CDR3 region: CASSRGLSEQFF. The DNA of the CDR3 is TGTGCCAGCAGCCGGGGACTCAGTGAGCAGTTCTTC. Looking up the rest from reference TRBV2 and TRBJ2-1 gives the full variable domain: EPEVTQTPSHQVTQMGQEVILRCVPISNHLYFYWYRQILGQKVEFLVSFYNNEISEKSEIFDDQFSVERPDGSNFTLKIRSTKLEDSAMYFCASSRGLSEQFFGPGTRLTVL.

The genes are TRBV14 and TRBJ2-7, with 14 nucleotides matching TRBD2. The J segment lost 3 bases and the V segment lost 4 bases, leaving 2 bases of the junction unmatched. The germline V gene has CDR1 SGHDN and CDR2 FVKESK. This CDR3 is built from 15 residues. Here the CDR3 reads CASSLGTSGSYEQYF. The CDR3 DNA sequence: TGTGCCAGCAGCCTAGGGACTAGCGGGAGCTACGAGCAGTACTTC.

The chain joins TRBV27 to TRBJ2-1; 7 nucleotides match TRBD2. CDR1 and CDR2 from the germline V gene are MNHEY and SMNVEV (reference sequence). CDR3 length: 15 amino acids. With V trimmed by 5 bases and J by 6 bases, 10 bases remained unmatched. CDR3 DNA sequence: TGTGCCAGCAGTCTGGGGGGGGGAACGATCAATGAGCAGTTCTTC. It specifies CASSLGGGTINEQFF.

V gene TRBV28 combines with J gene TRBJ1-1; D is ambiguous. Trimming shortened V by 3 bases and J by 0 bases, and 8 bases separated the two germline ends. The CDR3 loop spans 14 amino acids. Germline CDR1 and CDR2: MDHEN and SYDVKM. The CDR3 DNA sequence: TGTGCCAGCAGTTTTAGCAACATGAACACTGAAGCTTTCTTT. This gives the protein CASSFSNMNTEAFF.

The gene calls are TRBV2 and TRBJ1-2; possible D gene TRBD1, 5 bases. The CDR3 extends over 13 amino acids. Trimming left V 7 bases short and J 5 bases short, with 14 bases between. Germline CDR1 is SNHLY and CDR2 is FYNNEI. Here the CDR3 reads CASTPQGIYGYTF. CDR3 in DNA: TGTGCCAGCACCCCTCAGGGTATTTATGGCTACACCTTC.

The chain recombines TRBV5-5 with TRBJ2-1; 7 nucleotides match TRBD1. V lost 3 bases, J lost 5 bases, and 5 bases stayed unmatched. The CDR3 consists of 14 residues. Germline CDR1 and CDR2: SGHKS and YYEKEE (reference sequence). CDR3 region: CASSSRQGNNEQFF. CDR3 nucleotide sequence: TGTGCCAGCAGCTCGCGACAGGGAAACAATGAGCAGTTCTTC.

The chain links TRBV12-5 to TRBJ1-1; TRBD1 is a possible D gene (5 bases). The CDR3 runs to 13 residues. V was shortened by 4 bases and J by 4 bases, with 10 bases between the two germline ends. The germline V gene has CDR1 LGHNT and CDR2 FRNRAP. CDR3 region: CASGSQGGTEAFF. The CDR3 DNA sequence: TGTGCTAGTGGTTCCCAGGGCGGCACTGAAGCTTTCTTT.

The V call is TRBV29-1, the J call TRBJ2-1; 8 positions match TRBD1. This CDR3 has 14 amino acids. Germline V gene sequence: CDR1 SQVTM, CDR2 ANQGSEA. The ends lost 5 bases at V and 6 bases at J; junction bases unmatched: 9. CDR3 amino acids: CSVLGATGVNEQFF. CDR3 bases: TGCAGCGTTTTGGGCGCGACAGGGGTCAATGAGCAGTTCTTC.

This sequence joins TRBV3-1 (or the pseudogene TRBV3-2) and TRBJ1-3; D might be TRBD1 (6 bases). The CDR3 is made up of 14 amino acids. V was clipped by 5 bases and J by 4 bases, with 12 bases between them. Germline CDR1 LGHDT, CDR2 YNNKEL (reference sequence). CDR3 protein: CASSKTGLGNTIYF. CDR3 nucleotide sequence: TGTGCCAGCAGCAAAACAGGGTTAGGAAACACCATATATTTT.

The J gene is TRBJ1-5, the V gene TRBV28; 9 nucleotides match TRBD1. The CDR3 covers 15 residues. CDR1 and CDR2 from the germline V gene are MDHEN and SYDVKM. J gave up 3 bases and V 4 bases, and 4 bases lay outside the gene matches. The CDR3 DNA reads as TGTGCCAGCAGTTCGACAGGGGGTTACAATCAGCCCCAGCATTTT. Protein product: CASSSTGGYNQPQHF.

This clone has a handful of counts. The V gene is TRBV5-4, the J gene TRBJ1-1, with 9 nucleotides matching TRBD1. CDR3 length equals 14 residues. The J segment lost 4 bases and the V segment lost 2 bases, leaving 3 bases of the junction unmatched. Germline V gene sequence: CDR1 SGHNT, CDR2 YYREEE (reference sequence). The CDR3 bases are TGTGCCAGCAGCTTCAGGGGACAGGGCACTGAAGCTTTCTTT. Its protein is CASSFRGQGTEAFF.

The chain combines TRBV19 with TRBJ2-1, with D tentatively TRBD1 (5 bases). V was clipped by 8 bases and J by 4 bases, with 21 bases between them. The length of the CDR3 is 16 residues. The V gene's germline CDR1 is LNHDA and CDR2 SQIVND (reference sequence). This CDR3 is CASSRDGVPPYNEQFF. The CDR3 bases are TGTGCCAGTTCCAGGGATGGAGTCCCCCCGTACAATGAGCAGTTCTTC.